This TCR beta chain was sequenced for a study of T cells in localized non-small cell lung cancer. Germline CDR1 is SGHVS and CDR2 is FNYEAQ. With 4 bases clipped from V and 7 bases from J, the junction kept 7 bases outside the gene matches. This CDR3 contains 16 residues. Here immunoSEQ multiplex PCR was the method, and the copy in TCRdb shows in-frame clones only, minus some. Here the sample spans some 140,000 clones, 70% to 90% being singletons. The chain employs TRBV7-6 and TRBJ2-2; TRBD1 matches 12 bases. The receptor's source is a female donor older than 55 with stage I lung adenocarcinoma. This specimen was peripheral blood, taken before any cancer treatment. CDR3 sequence reads: CASSSGTGGLGGELFF. CDR3 in DNA: TGTGCCAGCAGCTCCGGGACAGGGGGCCTCGGCGGGGAGCTGTTTTTT. Full variable domain (outside the CDR3, taken from reference TRBV7-6 and TRBJ2-2): GAGVSQSPRYKVTKRGQDVALRCDPISGHVSLYWYRQALGQGPEFLTYFNYEAQQDKSGLPNDRFSAERPEGSISTLTIQRTEQRDSAMYRCASSSGTGGLGGELFFGEGSRLTVL.